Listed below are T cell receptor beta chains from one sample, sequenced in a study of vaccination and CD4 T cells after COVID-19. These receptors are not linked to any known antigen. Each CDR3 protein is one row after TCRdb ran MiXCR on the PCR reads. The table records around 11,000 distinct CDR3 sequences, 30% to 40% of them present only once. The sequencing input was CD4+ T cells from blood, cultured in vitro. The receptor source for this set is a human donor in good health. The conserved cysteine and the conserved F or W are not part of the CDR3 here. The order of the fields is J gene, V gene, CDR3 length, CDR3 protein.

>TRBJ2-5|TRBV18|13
ASSPAAGGRETQY
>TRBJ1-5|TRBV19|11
ASSSGRNQPQH
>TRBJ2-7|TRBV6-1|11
ASDGGRGHEQY
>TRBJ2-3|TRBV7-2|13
ASSPQGTSTDTQY
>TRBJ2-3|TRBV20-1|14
SARPDRMTSTDTQY
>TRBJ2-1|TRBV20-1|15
SARDLGAGGEMNEQF
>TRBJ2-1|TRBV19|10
ASRSPWSHQF
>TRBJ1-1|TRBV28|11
ASSLWTRTEAF
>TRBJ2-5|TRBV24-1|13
ATARGGAIQETQY
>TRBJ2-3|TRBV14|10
ASRRESDTQY
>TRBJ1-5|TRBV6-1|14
ASSELDLYSNQPQH
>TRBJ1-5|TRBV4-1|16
ASSHGITTDPSNQPQH
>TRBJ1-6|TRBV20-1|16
SASRPWGGHDKFSPLH
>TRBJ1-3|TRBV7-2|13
ASSSDMVTGNTIY
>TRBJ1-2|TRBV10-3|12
AISPDRDKLGYT
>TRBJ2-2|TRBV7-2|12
ATLLAGGVGELF
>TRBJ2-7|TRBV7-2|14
ASSPSPATAFYEQY
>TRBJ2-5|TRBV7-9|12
ASSADRGKETQY
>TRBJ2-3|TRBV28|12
ASSRPSGTDTQY
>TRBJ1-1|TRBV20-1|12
SAEDSTGDTEAF
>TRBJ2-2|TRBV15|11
ATSVGALGELF
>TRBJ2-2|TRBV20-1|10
SARPNTGELF
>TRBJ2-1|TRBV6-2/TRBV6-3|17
ASTSQEGARGPIYNEQF
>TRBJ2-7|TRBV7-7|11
ASSRGPLYEQY
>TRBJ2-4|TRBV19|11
ASRRLSEDIQY
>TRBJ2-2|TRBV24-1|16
ATSDFETGGERGGELF
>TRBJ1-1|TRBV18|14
ASSPQNRVLDTEAF
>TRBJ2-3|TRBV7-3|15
ASSRRGEGGGTDTQY
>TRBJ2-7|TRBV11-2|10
ASSLQGYEQY
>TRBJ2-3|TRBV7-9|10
ASSPGRDTQY
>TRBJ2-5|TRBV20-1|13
SARETSGRAGTQY
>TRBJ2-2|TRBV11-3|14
ASSSGTGGLVGELF
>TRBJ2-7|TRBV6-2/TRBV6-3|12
ASSYSGGTYEQY
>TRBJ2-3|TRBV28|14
ASSSPGGAGTDTQY
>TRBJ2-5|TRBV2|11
ASWLAARETQY